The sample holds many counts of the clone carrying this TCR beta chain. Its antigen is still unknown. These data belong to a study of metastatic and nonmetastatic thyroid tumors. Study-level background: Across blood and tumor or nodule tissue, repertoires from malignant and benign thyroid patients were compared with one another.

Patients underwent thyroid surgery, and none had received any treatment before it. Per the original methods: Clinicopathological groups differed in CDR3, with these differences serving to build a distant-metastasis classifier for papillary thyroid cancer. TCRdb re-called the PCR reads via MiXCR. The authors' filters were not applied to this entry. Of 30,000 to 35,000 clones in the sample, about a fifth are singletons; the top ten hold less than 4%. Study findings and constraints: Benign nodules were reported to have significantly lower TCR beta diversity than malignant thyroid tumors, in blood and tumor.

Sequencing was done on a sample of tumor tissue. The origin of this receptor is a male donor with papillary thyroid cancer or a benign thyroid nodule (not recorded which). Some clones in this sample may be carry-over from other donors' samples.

The chain's CDR3 is CASSLVPYSLNRSYEQYF. Written as DNA, the CDR3 is TGTGCCAGCAGCTTAGTCCCATACTCTCTAAACCGCTCCTACGAGCAGTACTTC. The chain has TRBV5-4 and TRBJ2-7; D is undetermined. This CDR3 spans 18 amino acids. Looked up from germline, CDR1 is SGHNT and CDR2 is YYREEE (reference sequence). V lost 2 bases and J lost 0, with 21 bases in between.